This T cell receptor (beta chain) was retrieved from a study of TIL therapy for anti-PD-1-resistant metastatic lung cancer. Overall study context: Tumor harvest preceded PD-1/PD-L1 blockade, followed by nivolumab treatment.

Germline CDR1 MGHDK, CDR2 SYGVNS. The CDR3 spans 17 residues. Trimming cost V 2 bases and J 3 bases; bases outside gene matches: 6. Time point specified: pre-treatment sample, taken before nivolumab and TIL therapy. The immunoSEQ assay was v3. Sequencing was performed with immunoSEQ multiplex PCR; in TCRdb, only in-frame clones are kept and a portion is missing. Among roughly 54,000 clones, around 87% were seen once, and the ten largest hold 2% to 3%. The TCR was taken from a person aged 25 to 80 with non-small cell lung cancer. The sample in question was blood, obtained at baseline. The V call is TRBV25-1, the J call TRBJ2-1, with 11 positions matching TRBD2. The CDR3 DNA follows: TGTGCCAGCAGTGAACTAGCGGGGGGCCACGACTACAATGAGCAGTTCTTC. Translating it yields CASSELAGGHDYNEQFF.